This T cell receptor (beta chain) was obtained from a study of CXCR3-negative and CXCR3-positive naive CD8 T cells. For the study at large: The libraries yielded 120 million to 150 million TRB reads, about 1.5 +/- 0.3 million each. Study-wide results and limits: For CXCR3-positive naive cells, TRB CDR3s were more hydrophobic than those of CXCR3-negative naive cells. Much lower diversity was found in memory CD8+ cells, while both naive subsets had comparably high diversity.

On this clonotype itself: As yet, its antigen is unknown.

5' RACE with UMI labels generated the TRB cDNA libraries. After re-calling the 5' RACE reads, TCRdb lists one entry per CDR3 protein, DNA absent. In all, the sample yields fewer than 90,000 distinct CDR3 sequences. The sequence derives from a human donor in good health. Some clones in this sample may be carry-over from other donors' samples. Sequencing was done on a sample of naive CXCR3+ CD8+ T cells from blood. Regarding subset: CD45RO-CCR7+CD27+CD95- naive CD8+ T cells expressing CXCR3 (TNR3+).

CDR3 region: CASSDSGVYEQYF. This chain joins TRBV12-3 or TRBV12-4 and TRBJ2-7; TCRdb designates TRBD1, a call that cannot be tested without DNA. This CDR3 region has 13 residues.